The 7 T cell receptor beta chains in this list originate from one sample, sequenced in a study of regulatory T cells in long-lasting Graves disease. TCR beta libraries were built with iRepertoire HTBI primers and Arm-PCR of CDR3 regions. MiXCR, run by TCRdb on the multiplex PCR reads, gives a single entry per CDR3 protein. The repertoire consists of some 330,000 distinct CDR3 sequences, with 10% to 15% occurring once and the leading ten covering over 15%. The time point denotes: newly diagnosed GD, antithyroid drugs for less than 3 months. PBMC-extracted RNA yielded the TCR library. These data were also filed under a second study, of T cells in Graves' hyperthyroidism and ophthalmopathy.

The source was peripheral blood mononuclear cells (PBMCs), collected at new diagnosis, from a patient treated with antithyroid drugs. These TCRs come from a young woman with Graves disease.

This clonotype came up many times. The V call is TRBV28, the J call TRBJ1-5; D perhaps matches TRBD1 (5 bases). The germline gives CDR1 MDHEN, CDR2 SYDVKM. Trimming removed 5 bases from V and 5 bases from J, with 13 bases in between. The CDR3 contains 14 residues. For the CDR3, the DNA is TGTGCCAGCAGTCCGGAGGGGTTCTATCAGCCCCAGCATTTT. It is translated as CASSPEGFYQPQHF. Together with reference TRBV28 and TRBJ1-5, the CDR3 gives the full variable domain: DVKVTQSSRYLVKRTGEKVFLECVQDMDHENMFWYRQDPGLGLRLIYFSYDVKMKEKGDIPEGYSVSREKKERFSLILESASTNQTSMYLCASSPEGFYQPQHFGDGTRLSIL.

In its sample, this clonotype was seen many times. CDR3 region: CASSYESSSGKLFF. The CDR3 DNA reads TGTGCCAGCAGTTACGAGAGTTCATCCGGAAAACTGTTTTTT. The J gene is TRBJ1-4, the V gene TRBV6-2 or TRBV6-3; D remains ambiguous. This CDR3 contains 14 residues. Per the germline V gene, CDR1 is MNHEY and CDR2 is SVGEGT. V was shortened by 2 bases and J by 10 bases, with 14 bases between the two germline ends.

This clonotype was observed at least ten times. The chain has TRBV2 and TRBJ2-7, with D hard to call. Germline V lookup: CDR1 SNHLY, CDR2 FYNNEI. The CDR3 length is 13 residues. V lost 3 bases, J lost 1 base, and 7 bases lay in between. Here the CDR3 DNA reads TGTGCCAGCAGTGATGGGGAATCCTACGAGCAGTACGTC. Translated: CASSDGESYEQYV.

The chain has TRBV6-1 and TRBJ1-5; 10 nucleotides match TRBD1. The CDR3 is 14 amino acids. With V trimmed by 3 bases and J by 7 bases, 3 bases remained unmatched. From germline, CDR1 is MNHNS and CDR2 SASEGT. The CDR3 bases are TGTGCCAGCAGTGAGGACAGGGGGAGGCAGCCCCAGCATTTT. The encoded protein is CASSEDRGRQPQHF.

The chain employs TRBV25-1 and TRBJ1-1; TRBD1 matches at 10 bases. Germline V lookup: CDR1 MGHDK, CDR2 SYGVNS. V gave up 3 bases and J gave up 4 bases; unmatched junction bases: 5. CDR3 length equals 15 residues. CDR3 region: CASSDSGQGRTEAFF. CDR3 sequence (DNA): TGTGCCAGCAGTGATTCGGGACAGGGGCGCACTGAAGCTTTCTTT.

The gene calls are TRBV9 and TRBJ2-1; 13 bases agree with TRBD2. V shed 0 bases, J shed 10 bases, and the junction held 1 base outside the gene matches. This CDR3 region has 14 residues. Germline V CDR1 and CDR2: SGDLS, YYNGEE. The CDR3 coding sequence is TGTGCCAGCAGCGTAGAACTAGCGGGGGGGGAGCAGTTCTTC. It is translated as CASSVELAGGEQFF.

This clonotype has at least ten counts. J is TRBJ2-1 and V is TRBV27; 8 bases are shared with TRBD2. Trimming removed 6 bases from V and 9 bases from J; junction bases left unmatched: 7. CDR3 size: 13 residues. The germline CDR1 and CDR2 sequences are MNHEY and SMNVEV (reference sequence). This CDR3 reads CASSGGAWREQFF. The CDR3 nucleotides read TGTGCCAGCAGCGGGGGGGCCTGGCGTGAGCAGTTCTTC.